What follows is one TCR beta chain and its context. The CDR3 runs 16 residues. The record originates from a study of blood T cell repertoires in COVID-19. Libraries were prepared by immunoSEQ multiplex PCR; TCRdb keeps only in-frame clonotypes and omits some of them. The data show some 280,000 clones, about 85% seen once. J is TRBJ2-1 and V is TRBV21-1; the table's D call of TRBD2 was not tested on the DNA. TRBV21-1 is listed as a pseudogene. Input material: peripheral blood. The sequence was obtained from a woman in her fifties or sixties with active or convalescent COVID-19. CDR3 nucleotide sequence: TGTGCCAGCAGCACCGTAGAGCGGGAGTGGTGGGATGAGCAGTTCTTC. Protein sequence: CASSTVEREWWDEQFF.